This TCR beta chain was captured by sequencing in a study of cytomegalovirus exposure and HLA in healthy donors. About the study: The Caucasian-associated ancestry cluster contained 75% to 85% of the approximately 420 genotyped donors. General study findings and limits: Reported findings show TCR beta sequences accurately forecast HLA-A and HLA-B alleles in most subjects. Segments of the TCR beta V type were, in most cases, productive about 87% or about 30% of the time in an earlier analysis.

Turning to this clone: The target antigen is unknown.

The PCR contained 60 Vbeta and 13 Jbeta primers. This table comes from immunoSEQ multiplex PCR, and its TCRdb copy is limited to in-frame clones, with some not included. The sample holds 170,000 or so clones, roughly 84% seen once. The sample was PBMCs. This clonotype was sampled from a boy younger than 10 in good health and CMV-seronegative.

The CDR3, as DNA: TGTGCCAACGAGTTCCTACAGGGGGCGCGAAACTATGGCTACACCTTC. Its protein product is CANEFLQGARNYGYTF. This sequence joins TRBV2 and TRBJ1-2, with 9 bases that match TRBD1. Germline CDR1 SNHLY, CDR2 FYNNEI. CDR3 size: 16 residues. V shed 10 bases and J 2 bases; nucleotides not matched to a gene: 14.